Following are 18 T cell receptor beta chains from one sample sequenced in a study of identical twins. From the 5' RACE reads, TCRdb called clonotypes with MiXCR, one entry per CDR3 protein. The data show around 680,000 distinct CDR3 sequences, with roughly 8% seen just once and approximately 0.89% held by the top ten. In addition, the sample was reused for a study of yellow fever vaccine responses in identical twins.

Material: PBMCs. The receptor set was obtained from a woman in her late teens or twenties in good health.

The chain is built from TRBV9 and TRBJ2-3; TRBD1 is a possible D gene (6 bases). Looked up from germline, CDR1 is SGDLS and CDR2 is YYNGEE. Trimming removed 0 bases from V and 0 bases from J, with 8 bases in between. CDR3 size: 15 residues. CDR3 in DNA: TGTGCCAGCAGCGTAGAGGGGGTTAGCACAGATACGCAGTATTTT. Its protein is CASSVEGVSTDTQYF.

Only a few counts were recorded for this clonotype. The rearrangement uses TRBV3-1 and TRBJ2-1; D not certain. CDR1 is LGHDT, CDR2 YNNKEL, per germline (reference sequence). The V gene lost 0 bases and the J gene lost 10 bases, with 10 bases spanning the gap. The CDR3 covers 13 residues. The CDR3, as DNA: TGTGCCAGCAGCCAAGATGTGGGTGGCGAGCAGTTCTTC. Translating it yields CASSQDVGGEQFF.

V and J are TRBV5-1 and TRBJ2-7, with D possibly TRBD2 on 6 matching bases. The CDR3 runs 15 residues. In germline, CDR1 is SGHRS, CDR2 YFSETQ. V lost 0 bases, J lost 3 bases, and 13 bases lay in between. The CDR3 is CASSLAPAEGYEQYF. CDR3 nucleotides: TGCGCCAGCAGCTTGGCACCGGCGGAGGGCTACGAGCAGTACTTC.

The chain links TRBV4-3 to TRBJ2-5; a possible D gene is TRBD2 (6 bases). V was cut by 0 bases and J by 5 bases, with 10 bases left in between. Germline CDR1 is LGHNA and CDR2 is YSLEER. The CDR3 consists of 14 residues. CDR3 sequence (DNA): TGCGCCAGCAGCCAAGAGACTAGATCGGAGACCCAGTACTTC. Encoded protein: CASSQETRSETQYF.

This clonotype has a handful of counts. V and J are TRBV6-2 or TRBV6-3 and TRBJ2-7, with TRBD2 identical over 8 bases. CDR1 is MNHEY, CDR2 SVGEGT, per germline. The CDR3 is 18 amino acids. V shed 0 bases and J 2 bases; nucleotides not matched to a gene: 12. CDR3 DNA: TGTGCCAGCAGTTACTCGGTCCCAGACGGGAGGGCCGCCTACGAGCAGTACTTC. Protein product: CASSYSVPDGRAAYEQYF.

This clonotype has a count of ten or more. The rearrangement joins TRBV20-1 to TRBJ2-7; D remains ambiguous. This CDR3 is built from 17 residues. Germline V gene sequence: CDR1 DFQATT, CDR2 SNEGSKA (reference sequence). V lost 3 bases and J lost 5, with 26 bases in between. The chain's CDR3 is CSAREPLFSDGPHEQYF. CDR3 coding DNA: TGCAGTGCTAGGGAGCCATTGTTCAGCGATGGGCCCCACGAGCAGTACTTC.

This chain joins TRBV3-1 and TRBJ2-3; 8 bases fit TRBD2. Germline-derived CDR1 and CDR2 are LGHDT and YNNKEL (reference sequence). The CDR3 contains 17 residues. Losses at the gene ends were 1 base for V and 2 bases for J; bases not matched to a gene: 8. CDR3 DNA: TGTGCCAGCAGCCAAGTTGGAGGGACTAGGGACACAGATACGCAGTATTTT. Its translation: CASSQVGGTRDTDTQYF.

The chain combines TRBV2 with TRBJ2-3; D call uncertain. CDR1 is SNHLY and CDR2 is FYNNEI in the germline V gene. The CDR3 length is 13 residues. V lost 7 bases, J lost 3 bases, and 11 bases lay in between. This chain's CDR3 is CASKSHRTDTQYF. The CDR3 DNA sequence: TGTGCCAGCAAGTCGCATCGAACAGATACGCAGTATTTT.

The J gene is TRBJ2-3, the V gene TRBV20-1; D is perhaps TRBD2 (5 bases). V dropped 2 bases and J dropped 2 bases, with 11 bases sitting between them. The CDR3 extends over 14 amino acids. Germline CDR1 DFQATT, CDR2 SNEGSKA (reference sequence). Here the CDR3 reads CSARNRGITDTQYF. The DNA of the CDR3 is TGCAGTGCTAGAAATCGAGGGATCACAGATACGCAGTATTTT.

The CDR3 is CASSQDPHGSYEQYF. Written as DNA, the CDR3 is TGCGCCAGCAGCCAAGATCCTCACGGCTCCTACGAGCAGTACTTC. This rearrangement joins TRBV4-3 to TRBJ2-7, with D unresolved. Germline V CDR1 and CDR2: LGHNA, YSLEER. The V end was cut by 0 bases, the J end by 0 bases, with 9 bases between. The CDR3 totals 15 residues.

A word on this clonotype: An end of the junction differs from the germline gene, which may be a read error. The V and J genes are TRBV20-1 and TRBJ2-3; 9 nucleotides match TRBD2. There are 17 residues in the CDR3. Germline CDR1 and CDR2: DFQATT and SNEGSKA (reference sequence). CDR3 nucleotides: TGCTGTGCTGAAGGGAGGGGACTAGCTCCTAGCACAGATACGCAGTATTTT. Its protein product is CCAEGRGLAPSTDTQYF.

Only a few counts were recorded for this clonotype. The chain employs TRBV4-2 and TRBJ2-3; TRBD1 is a possible D gene (6 bases). The V gene lost 0 bases and the J gene lost 2 bases, with 12 bases spanning the gap. The CDR3 spans 16 residues. Per the germline V gene, CDR1 is LGHNA and CDR2 is YNFKEQ. This chain's CDR3 is CASSQDRGNPTDTQYF. In DNA, the CDR3 is TGTGCCAGCAGCCAAGACAGGGGCAATCCCACAGATACGCAGTATTTT.

The chain carries TRBV18 and TRBJ2-5; D gene uncertain. Trimming left V 3 bases short and J 2 bases short, with 7 bases between. Germline-derived CDR1 and CDR2 are KGHSH and LQKENI. This CDR3 has 13 residues. The CDR3 DNA sequence: TGTGCCAGCTCACCCGACGGACAAGAGACCCAGTACTTC. This gives the protein CASSPDGQETQYF.

This clonotype was observed at least ten times. The J gene is TRBJ2-7, the V gene TRBV5-1; 8 nucleotides line up with TRBD1. CDR3 length: 14 amino acids. V lost 4 bases, J lost 7 bases, and 10 bases stayed unmatched. CDR1 and CDR2 (germline): SGHRS, YFSETQ. The CDR3 nucleotides read TGCGCCAGCAGCAGGGGGACAGGAGGAAGGGAGCAGTACTTC. Its translation is CASSRGTGGREQYF.

This clonotype was recorded a few times. This sequence joins TRBV4-3 and TRBJ2-7, with D possibly matching TRBD1 (6 bases). There are 16 residues in the CDR3. Looked up from germline, CDR1 is LGHNA and CDR2 is YSLEER. V dropped 1 base and J dropped 2 bases, with 15 bases sitting between them. This CDR3 reads CASSQAWGQLTYEQYF. The CDR3 nucleotides are TGCGCCAGCAGCCAAGCCTGGGGGCAGTTAACCTACGAGCAGTACTTC.

This chain connects TRBV9 to TRBJ1-2, with D hard to call. The V and J ends lost 0 bases and 0 bases respectively, with 15 bases between them. This CDR3 contains 17 residues. Looked up from germline, CDR1 is SGDLS and CDR2 is YYNGEE. The CDR3 region is CASSVETTASTNYGYTF. Written as DNA, the CDR3 is TGTGCCAGCAGCGTAGAGACAACAGCCTCTACTAACTATGGCTACACCTTC.

The chain is built from TRBV2 and TRBJ2-3, with 15 nucleotides matching TRBD2. The CDR3 spans 18 residues. The junction had 9 bases not matched to a gene; V was cut back by 6 bases and J by 2 bases. Germline lookup yields CDR1 SNHLY and CDR2 FYNNEI. The chain's CDR3 is CASSPGLAGGLITDTQYF. The CDR3 nucleotides are TGTGCCAGCAGCCCGGGACTAGCGGGGGGCCTGATCACAGATACGCAGTATTTT.

This rearrangement joins TRBV28 to TRBJ2-3; D not certain. CDR1 is MDHEN, CDR2 SYDVKM, per germline. This CDR3 spans 14 amino acids. V lost 3 bases, J lost 6 bases, and 13 bases lay in between. As DNA, the CDR3 is TGTGCCAGCAGTTTCCCCCCGGAGAGGGATACGCAGTATTTT. Protein sequence: CASSFPPERDTQYF.